This TCR beta chain was identified in a study of human T cells and chemical hapten exposure. At the level of the study: Epicutaneous patch tests delivered 0.01% DPC to the upper back, with evaluation at 6 days.

There are a few counts of this clonotype. TCRdb re-called the RACE reads through MiXCR, storing one row per CDR3 protein. Of 250,000 or so distinct CDR3 sequences listed, around 7% were seen once; the top ten hold more than 1%. Germline V CDR1 and CDR2: SGHAT, FQDESV (reference sequence). The CDR3 consists of 14 residues. Between the trimmed V and J ends, which lost 2 bases and 0 bases, there was a span of 7 bases. Noted time point: pre-sensitization, week 0. Treatment given: therapeutic diphenylcyclopropenone sensitization with weekly scalp DPC. The V call is TRBV11-1, the J call TRBJ1-1; D not resolved. The clonotype comes from a young man with alopecia areata. Some clones in this sample may be carry-over from other donors' samples. The starting material was whole blood, obtained in connection with sensitization to the hapten diphenylcyclopropenone (DPC). The CDR3 is CASSLLRMNTEAFF. DNA for the CDR3: TGTGCCAGCAGCTTATTGCGGATGAACACTGAAGCTTTCTTT. Looking up the rest from reference TRBV11-1 and TRBJ1-1 gives the full variable domain: EAEVAQSPRYKITEKSQAVAFWCDPISGHATLYWYRQILGQGPELLVQFQDESVVDDSQLPKDRFSAERLKGVDSTLKIQPAELGDSAMYLCASSLLRMNTEAFFGQGTRLTVV.